One sample yielded the 4 T cell receptor beta chains listed below, sequenced in a study of T cell responses to AZD1222 COVID-19 vaccine (dated by TCRdb to about 2021). Libraries were built with the immunoSEQ multiplex PCR assay. The table was pulled from immuneACCESS by TCRdb, which kept in-frame rearrangements only. Such tables lose some clones; where checked, under half of the loss comes from unresolved V genes, and the rest has no known cause. The sample yields 110,000 or so clones; approximately 90% were counted once. The ten biggest clones cover 4% to 5% of the sample. Sample time point, as interpreted from the label and publication: about 28 days (+/-7) after the second vaccine dose. The sample's treatment or condition label, in plain terms: meningococcal conjugate vaccine given as trial control. The sequences come from peripheral blood, collected 28 days after the second dose of the MenACWY control vaccine. The receptors shown here come from an adult who received the MenACWY meningococcal vaccine as a control.

This clone was observed once. The chain carries TRBV13 and TRBJ1-1; 7 nucleotides match TRBD1. This CDR3 is 17 amino acids long. The trim removed 4 bases at V and 0 bases at J, leaving 11 bases unmatched. The germline gives CDR1 PRHDT, CDR2 FYEKMQ (reference sequence). Here the CDR3 reads CASSSGTGENMNTEAFF. The CDR3 DNA is TGTGCCAGCAGCTCTGGAACAGGGGAAAACATGAACACTGAAGCTTTCTTT. Full variable domain (remainder filled in from reference TRBV13 and TRBJ1-1): AAGVIQSPRHLIKEKRETATLKCYPIPRHDTVYWYQQGPGQDPQFLISFYEKMQSDKGSIPDRFSAQQFSDYHSELNMSSLELGDSALYFCASSSGTGENMNTEAFFGQGTRLTVV.

The chain has TRBV21-1 and TRBJ1-2; TRBD1 is the table's D call and was not checked against the DNA. TRBV21-1 is a pseudogene segment. CDR3 size: 15 residues. The CDR3 loop reads CASSKSEGDLYGYTF. The CDR3 DNA reads TGTGCCAGCAGCAAAAGCGAGGGGGATCTTTATGGCTACACCTTC.

This clone was observed once. The chain carries TRBV6-6 and TRBJ2-1; unclear D gene. CDR1 and CDR2 (germline): MNHNY, SVGAGI (reference sequence). The V gene lost 6 bases and the J gene lost 5 bases, with 17 bases spanning the gap. The CDR3 is 15 amino acids. Written as DNA, the CDR3 is TGTGCCAGCAGCCCGGCCCTCGCGTCGAACAATGAGCAGTTCTTC. It codes for CASSPALASNNEQFF.

Only one count was recorded for this clone. The gene calls are TRBV9 and TRBJ2-3; no clear D gene. Germline CDR1 SGDLS, CDR2 YYNGEE. The CDR3 is 13 amino acids. Trimming stripped 2 bases from V and 4 bases from J, with 8 bases between. The CDR3 region has the DNA TGTGCCAGCAGCGTCAGCTATCCAGATACGCAGTATTTT. This encodes CASSVSYPDTQYF.